The rows below give T cell receptor beta chains drawn from one sample of a study of T cells in Graves' hyperthyroidism and ophthalmopathy. TCRdb itself ran the multiplex PCR reads through MiXCR, one entry per CDR3 protein. The table has 300,000 to 400,000 distinct CDR3 sequences, around 13% seen once. Sequencing was done on a sample of blood. These receptors all stem from a woman aged 30 to 39 with Graves' ophthalmopathy. Each CDR3 is given without its conserved first and last residue. A row's size may be missing; if present it is once, few, many or a size class.

abundance	v_gene	CDR3aa
many	TRBV29-1	SVLASSYNEQF
many	TRBV3-1	ASSRNIPGQGYEKLF
.	TRBV7-3	ASSNQDYQGPRTGELF
many	TRBV29-1	SIPTANTGELF
many	TRBV5-1	ASSAGGTTAVGQY
many	TRBV3-1	ASSYLPGTGVSPLH
many	TRBV3-1	ASSPLAGAHPYEQY
many	TRBV10-2	ASSERTVSWTEAF
many	TRBV12-3/TRBV12-4	ASRRQTSGQGEQY
.	TRBV25-1	ASSESERNTEAF
many	TRBV7-3	ASSSAGTEIDTQY
many	TRBV12-3/TRBV12-4	ASSRTAARETQY
many	TRBV14	ATSGTGRLYYT
many	TRBV29-1	SATGTGGTEAF